What follows are 2 T cell receptor beta chains derived from one specimen sequenced in a study of vaccination effects on CD4 cells after COVID-19. CD4+ T cells were isolated after about nine days of culture. Participants received two doses of either the BNT162b2 or mRNA-1273 vaccine. Data came from immunoSEQ multiplex PCR; TCRdb stores just in-frame clones and leaves some out. The sample has about 40,000 clones; about 62% are singletons. The antigens of these receptors remain unknown. Sample: CD4+ T cells from PBMCs cultured without peptide, taken after COVID-19 vaccination. These receptors were obtained from a human donor who received a COVID-19 vaccine.

This clone is a singleton in its sample. V usage is TRBV12-3 or TRBV12-4 and J usage is TRBJ2-7, with D tentatively TRBD1 or TRBD2 (5 bases each). The CDR3 is 13 residues long. With 6 bases removed from V and 7 bases from J, the gap between germline ends came to 16 bases. The CDR3 sequence is CASSPGARREQYF. The CDR3 DNA reads TGTGCCAGCAGCCCCGGGGCCCGGAGGGAGCAGTACTTC.

CDR3 sequence: CASILTFGTPNTEAFF. The CDR3 DNA follows: TGTGCCAGTATCTTAACTTTCGGGACACCAAACACTGAAGCTTTCTTT. J is TRBJ1-1 and V is TRBV19, with TRBD1 as a possible D gene (6 bases). In germline, CDR1 is LNHDA, CDR2 SQIVND (reference sequence). Trimming removed 7 bases at V and 2 bases at J, with 20 bases between. The CDR3 has 16 residues.